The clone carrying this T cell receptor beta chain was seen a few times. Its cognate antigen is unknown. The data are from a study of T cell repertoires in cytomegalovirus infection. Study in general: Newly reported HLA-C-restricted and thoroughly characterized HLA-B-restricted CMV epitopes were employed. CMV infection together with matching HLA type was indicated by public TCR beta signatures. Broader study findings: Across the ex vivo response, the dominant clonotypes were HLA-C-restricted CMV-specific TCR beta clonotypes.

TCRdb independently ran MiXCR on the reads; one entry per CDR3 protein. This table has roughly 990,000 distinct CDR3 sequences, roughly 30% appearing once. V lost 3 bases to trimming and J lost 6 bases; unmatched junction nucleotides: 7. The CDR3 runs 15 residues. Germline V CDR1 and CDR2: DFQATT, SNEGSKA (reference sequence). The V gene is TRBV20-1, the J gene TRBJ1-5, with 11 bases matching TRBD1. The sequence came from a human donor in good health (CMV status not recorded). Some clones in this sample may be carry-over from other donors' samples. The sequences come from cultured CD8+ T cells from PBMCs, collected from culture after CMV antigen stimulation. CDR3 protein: CSARPGQGVGQPQHF. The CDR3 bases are TGCAGTGCTAGGCCGGGACAGGGGGTAGGTCAGCCCCAGCATTTT.